This T cell receptor beta chain appears in the sequencing data of a study of T-cell memory formation after mild COVID-19. As for the study in general: Largely donor-specific TCR clusters were found.

This clonotype was seen repeatedly, ten times or more. Its antigen remains unidentified. General study findings and limits: Of the contracting clones, CD4+ ones lay mainly in CM and EM, and CD8+ ones in EMRA. Clones shrinking between day 15 and 85 showed a balanced CD4/CD8 split, and those that grew later tilted toward CD4+. Confirmation was lacking for SARS-CoV-2 specificity of second-wave clones that peaked on day 37.

CDR3 size: 12 residues. Deletions cut 6 bases from V and 7 bases from J, with 13 bases between. Germline V gene lookup returns CDR1 SGHRS and CDR2 YFSETQ. TCRdb reprocessed the 5' RACE reads via MiXCR and lists one record per CDR3 protein. The data contain 92,000 or so distinct CDR3 sequences, more than 10% of them singletons. This TCR was recovered from an adult woman who had mild COVID-19 (a few samples of this study predate the infection). Cell type and time point are not known. The chain combines TRBV5-1 with TRBJ2-5; D is perhaps TRBD1 (6 bases). Sequenced input: PBMCs or a T cell subset sorted from them (not recorded which). The CDR3 sequence is CASTQGSGTQYF. The CDR3 bases are TGCGCCAGCACACAGGGATCCGGGACCCAGTACTTC. The complete variable domain, with remaining parts taken from reference TRBV5-1 and TRBJ2-5, reads KAGVTQTPRYLIKTRGQQVTLSCSPISGHRSVSWYQQTPGQGLQFLFEYFSETQRNKGNFPGRFSGRQFSNSRSEMNVSTLELGDSALYLCASTQGSGTQYFGPGTRLLVL.